This T cell receptor (beta chain) was sequenced during a study of T cells after yellow fever vaccination. The germline CDR1 and CDR2 sequences are SGHAT and FQNNGV. The CDR3 spans 18 residues. The V gene end was trimmed by 5 bases and the J gene end by 4 bases; junction bases not matched to a gene: 12. Ten or more counts support this clonotype. As yet, its antigen is unknown. TCRdb redid the calling of the 5' RACE reads with MiXCR, one entry per CDR3 protein. Among about 360,000 distinct CDR3 sequences listed, more than 5.5% were seen once. Study-level results: Clones that expanded after primary vaccination mostly reappeared after the booster (nearly 98% CD4, about 91% CD8).

Sample: PBMCs, taken 5 days after the yellow fever booster vaccination. The sequence was obtained from a young man who received the YFV17D yellow fever vaccine. The chain links TRBV11-2 to TRBJ2-7; 15 bases line up with TRBD2. The DNA of the CDR3 is TGTGCCAGCAGCATTGGGACTAGCGGGAGGCGTCTGGGGTACGAGCAGTACTTC. Translated, it gives CASSIGTSGRRLGYEQYF.